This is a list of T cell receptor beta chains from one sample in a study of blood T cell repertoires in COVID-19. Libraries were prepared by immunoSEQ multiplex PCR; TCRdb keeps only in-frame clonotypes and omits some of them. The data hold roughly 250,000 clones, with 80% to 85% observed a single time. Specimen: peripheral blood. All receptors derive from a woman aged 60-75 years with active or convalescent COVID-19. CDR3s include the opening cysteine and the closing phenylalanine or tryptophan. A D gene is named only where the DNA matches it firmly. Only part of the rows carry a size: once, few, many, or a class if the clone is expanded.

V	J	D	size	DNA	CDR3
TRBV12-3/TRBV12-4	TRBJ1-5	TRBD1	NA	TGTGCCAGCAGGGGGACAGGGAATCAGCCCCAGCATTTT	CASRGTGNQPQHF
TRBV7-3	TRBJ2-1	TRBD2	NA	TGTGCCAGCAGCTTAAATGGCGGGGGGGCCCCCTACAATGAGCAGTTCTTC	CASSLNGGGAPYNEQFF
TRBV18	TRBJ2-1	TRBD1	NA	TGTGCCAGCTCCCCCTCACTCGGGACAGGGTCCAATGAGCAGTTCTTC	CASSPSLGTGSNEQFF
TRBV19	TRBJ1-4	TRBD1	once	TGTGCCAGTACACGCCCAGGACAGGCTGGGGCTAATGAAAAACTGTTTTTT	CASTRPGQAGANEKLFF
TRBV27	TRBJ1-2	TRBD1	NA	TGTGCCAGCAGTCCCTCTGACAGGGCGGGGAACTATGGCTACACCTTC	CASSPSDRAGNYGYTF
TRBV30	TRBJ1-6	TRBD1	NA	TGTGCCTCCTCCGGACAGGGAGAGTATTCACCCCTCCACTTT	CASSGQGEYSPLHF
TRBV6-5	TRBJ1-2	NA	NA	TGTGCCAGCAGTTCTAGTGGGCAGCGGCATGGCTACACCTTC	CASSSSGQRHGYTF
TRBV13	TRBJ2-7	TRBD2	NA	TGTGCCAGCAGACCAGGACTAGCGGGGGCGGCACGTCCCTACGAGCAGTACTTC	CASRPGLAGAARPYEQYF
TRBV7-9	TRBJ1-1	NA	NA	TGTGCCAGCTCTTCACGCAGGATGAACACTGAAGCTTTCTTT	CASSSRRMNTEAFF
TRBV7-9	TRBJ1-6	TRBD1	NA	TGTGCCAGCAGCCCCGACAGGGGGGGGTCACCCCTCCACTTT	CASSPDRGGSPLHF
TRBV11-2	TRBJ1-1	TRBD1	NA	TGTGCCAGCAGCTCGGGACAGGGGGGGTTGAACACTGAAGCTTTCTTT	CASSSGQGGLNTEAFF
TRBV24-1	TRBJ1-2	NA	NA	TGTGCCACCGAGGGATTTCAGGGCTACACCTTC	CATEGFQGYTF
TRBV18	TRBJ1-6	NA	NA	TGTGCCAGCTCACCCGAAGGGGATAATTCACCCCTCCACTTT	CASSPEGDNSPLHF
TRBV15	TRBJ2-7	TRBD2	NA	TGTGCCACCAGCAGAGCTACTAGCGGATTCTCCTACGAGCAGTACTTC	CATSRATSGFSYEQYF
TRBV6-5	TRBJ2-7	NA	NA	TGTGCCAGCAGTTACTCGACGGGGTGGAGCTCCTACGAGCAGTACTTC	CASSYSTGWSSYEQYF
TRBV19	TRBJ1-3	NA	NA	NA	CASTSGQGRNTIYF
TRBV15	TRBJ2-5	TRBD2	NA	TGTGCCACCCGCAACCGGAATAGTCCGGGGGGAGAGACCCAGTACTTC	CATRNRNSPGGETQYF
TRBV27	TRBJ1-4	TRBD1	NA	TGTGCCAGCAGTCCGGGACAGGGTCAGGGTAATGAAAAACTGTTTTTT	CASSPGQGQGNEKLFF
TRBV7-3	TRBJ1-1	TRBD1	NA	TGTGCCAGCAGCCGACAGGGGGCAAACACTGAAGCTTTCTTT	CASSRQGANTEAFF
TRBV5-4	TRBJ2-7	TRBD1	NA	TGTGCCAGCAGCTTGGGGGGACAGGGGGGCTACGAGCAGTACTTC	CASSLGGQGGYEQYF
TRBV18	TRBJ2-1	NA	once	TGTGCCAGCTCACCAAGGGCTGCAGGGTACGATGAGCAGTTCTTC	CASSPRAAGYDEQFF
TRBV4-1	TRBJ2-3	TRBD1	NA	TGCGCCAGCAGCCGACTCAGCGGGACAGGGGAGATGGATACGCAGTATTTT	CASSRLSGTGEMDTQYF
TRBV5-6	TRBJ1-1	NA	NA	TGTGCCAGCAGCTTCTTCTACACTGAAGCTTTCTTT	CASSFFYTEAFF
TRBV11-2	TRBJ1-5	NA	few	TGTGCCAGCAGCTTCTTCCAGGGTGGTAATCAGCCCCAGCATTTT	CASSFFQGGNQPQHF
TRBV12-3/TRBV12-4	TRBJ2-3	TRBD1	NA	TGTGCCATCAGACAGGGGGCGGCTAATACGCAGTATTTT	CAIRQGAANTQYF
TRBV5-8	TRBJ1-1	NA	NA	TGTGCCAGCAGCCTAGCGGTTTCGAACACTGAAGCTTTCTTT	CASSLAVSNTEAFF
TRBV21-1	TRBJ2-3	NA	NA	TGTGCCAGCAGCCGGACTAGCGGGGGGAGCACAGATACGCAGTATTTT	CASSRTSGGSTDTQYF
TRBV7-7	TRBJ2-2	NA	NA	TGTGCTAGCAGCTTAAGCAGGGCCGGGGAGCTGTTTTTT	CASSLSRAGELFF
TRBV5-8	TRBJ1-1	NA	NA	TGTGCCAGCAGCTTGCCAGGGGTGAACACTGAAGCTTTCTTT	CASSLPGVNTEAFF
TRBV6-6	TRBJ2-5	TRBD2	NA	TGTGCCAGCAGTCGGGGACTAGCAGGAGGCCAATGGTACCAAGAGACCCAGTACTTC	CASSRGLAGGQWYQETQYF
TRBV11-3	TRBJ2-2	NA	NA	TGTGCCAGCAGCCTCCACAGCATCGGGGAGCTGTTTTTT	CASSLHSIGELFF
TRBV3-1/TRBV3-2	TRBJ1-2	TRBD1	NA	TGTGCCAGCAGCCATTCTACAGGGGATGGCTACACCTTC	CASSHSTGDGYTF
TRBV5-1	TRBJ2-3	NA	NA	TGCGCCAGCAGCTTGGAGGGGGGCACAGATACGCAGTATTTT	CASSLEGGTDTQYF
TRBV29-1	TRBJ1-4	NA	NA	TGCAGCGTTGGGGCAGATGCTAATGAAAAACTGTTTTTT	CSVGADANEKLFF
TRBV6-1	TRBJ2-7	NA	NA	TGTGCCAGCAGTGAAGTTCCTCCGGGCAGCGGTACCTACGAGCAGTACTTC	CASSEVPPGSGTYEQYF
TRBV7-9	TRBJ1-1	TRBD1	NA	TGTGCCAGCACCACAGGGGGTTGGGCTGAAGCTTTCTTT	CASTTGGWAEAFF
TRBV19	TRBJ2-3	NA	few	TGTGCCAGTAGTATCAGGGGCACAGATACGCAGTATTTT	CASSIRGTDTQYF
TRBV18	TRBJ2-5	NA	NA	TGTGCCAGCTCACCGAGGGTGGGCGGGTACCGAGCGGACTCGCAAGAGACCCAGTACTTC	CASSPRVGGYRADSQETQYF
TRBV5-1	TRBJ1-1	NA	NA	TGCGCCAGCAGACATCCAGGGGACACTGAAGCTTTCTTT	CASRHPGDTEAFF
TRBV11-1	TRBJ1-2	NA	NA	TGTGCCAGCAGCTTAGCCAGGGAAGGCTACACCTTC	CASSLAREGYTF